The 23 T cell receptor beta chains presented below share a single source sample, sequenced in a study of T cell responses to AZD1222 COVID-19 vaccine. Assay: immunoSEQ multiplex PCR; the TCRdb copy retains only in-frame clones and omits some. The sample carries about 60,000 clones, around 86% recorded once. Sequenced here: peripheral blood, sampled on day 0 of AZD1222 vaccination. The receptors originated from an adult in good health.

The V gene is TRBV5-1, the J gene TRBJ1-1; 7 positions match TRBD1. This CDR3 spans 14 amino acids. The V and J ends lost 9 bases and 2 bases, in that order; junction bases with no gene match: 10. Germline CDR1 and CDR2: SGHRS and YFSETQ. This chain's CDR3 is CATGSGQVNTEAFF. The CDR3 coding sequence is TGCGCCACCGGGAGTGGACAGGTTAACACTGAAGCTTTCTTT.

This clone was counted a few times. The rearrangement uses TRBV5-4 and TRBJ2-7; TRBD1 matches at 9 bases. This CDR3 has 14 residues. The V and J ends lost 0 bases and 7 bases, in that order; junction bases with no gene match: 5. Looked up from germline, CDR1 is SGHNT and CDR2 is YYREEE (reference sequence). The CDR3 loop is CASSLDRGHREQYF. The CDR3 region has the DNA TGTGCCAGCAGCTTGGACAGGGGGCATAGAGAGCAGTACTTC.

The rearrangement uses TRBV4-1 and TRBJ1-2, with 7 bases aligning to TRBD1. The CDR3 loop spans 15 amino acids. CDR1 MGHRA and CDR2 YSYEKL come from the germline V gene. V lost 3 bases and J lost 2; bases outside the gene matches: 6. The CDR3 DNA sequence: TGCGCCAGCAGCCACACCGGGACAGTAAACTATGGCTACACCTTC. Protein: CASSHTGTVNYGYTF.

This chain joins TRBV4-1 and TRBJ2-3; tentative D call: TRBD2 (6 bases). V lost 0 bases and J lost 0, with 13 bases in between. From germline, CDR1 is MGHRA and CDR2 YSYEKL. The CDR3 covers 17 residues. The CDR3 sequence is CASSQDLPGASTDTQYF. CDR3 in DNA: TGCGCCAGCAGCCAAGATTTGCCGGGAGCTAGCACAGATACGCAGTATTTT.

The chain combines TRBV5-1 with TRBJ1-6; D is unresolved. The CDR3 sequence is 15 residues long. Germline CDR1 SGHRS, CDR2 YFSETQ. V gave up 1 base and J gave up 0 bases, with 5 bases separating them. The CDR3 DNA is TGCGCCAGCAGCTTGCAGAGCTCCTATAATTCACCCCTCCACTTT. The encoded protein is CASSLQSSYNSPLHF.

The V call is TRBV19, the J call TRBJ2-4; D gene unclear. Deletions cut 3 bases from V and 0 bases from J, with 9 bases between. There are 15 residues in the CDR3. The germline V gene encodes CDR1 LNHDA and CDR2 SQIVND (reference sequence). CDR3 protein: CASSISDLAKNIQYF. The CDR3, as DNA: TGTGCCAGTAGTATTTCAGACCTAGCCAAAAACATTCAGTACTTC. The complete variable domain, with remaining parts taken from reference TRBV19 and TRBJ2-4, reads DGGITQSPKYLFRKEGQNVTLSCEQNLNHDAMYWYRQDPGQGLRLIYYSQIVNDFQKGDIAEGYSVSREKKESFPLTVTSAQKNPTAFYLCASSISDLAKNIQYFGAGTRLSVL.

The rearrangement joins TRBV5-1 to TRBJ2-2; D call uncertain. Germline CDR1 is SGHRS and CDR2 is YFSETQ. V shed 0 bases and J shed 5 bases, with 5 bases lying between them. CDR3 length: 13 amino acids. CDR3 bases: TGCGCCAGCAGCTTGGAACCGACCGGGGAGCTGTTTTTT. It yields the protein CASSLEPTGELFF. The full variable domain, rest sourced from reference TRBV5-1 and TRBJ2-2, is KAGVTQTPRYLIKTRGQQVTLSCSPISGHRSVSWYQQTPGQGLQFLFEYFSETQRNKGNFPGRFSGRQFSNSRSEMNVSTLELGDSALYLCASSLEPTGELFFGEGSRLTVL.

This chain links TRBV5-5 with TRBJ2-2; 7 bases are a match to TRBD1. There are 16 residues in the CDR3. Germline V gives CDR1 SGHKS, CDR2 YYEKEE (reference sequence). V lost 4 bases to trimming and J lost 2 bases; unmatched junction nucleotides: 8. Here the CDR3 reads CASSPHSGGNTGELFF. The CDR3 coding sequence is TGTGCCAGCAGCCCCCATTCAGGGGGAAACACCGGGGAGCTGTTTTTT. Full variable domain (rest looked up from reference TRBV5-5 and TRBJ2-2): DAGVTQSPTHLIKTRGQQVTLRCSPISGHKSVSWYQQVLGQGPQFIFQYYEKEERGRGNFPDRFSARQFPNYSSELNVNALLLGDSALYLCASSPHSGGNTGELFFGEGSRLTVL.

The chain has TRBV19 and TRBJ1-5, with D maybe TRBD1 (6 bases). Trimming removed 4 bases at V and 5 bases at J, with 15 bases between. The CDR3 sequence is 15 residues long. Looked up from germline, CDR1 is LNHDA and CDR2 is SQIVND (reference sequence). The CDR3 reads CASSKEGGYYQPQHF. DNA for the CDR3: TGTGCCAGTAGTAAGGAAGGGGGATATTATCAGCCCCAGCATTTT. Drawing the rest from reference TRBV19 and TRBJ1-5, the complete variable domain is DGGITQSPKYLFRKEGQNVTLSCEQNLNHDAMYWYRQDPGQGLRLIYYSQIVNDFQKGDIAEGYSVSREKKESFPLTVTSAQKNPTAFYLCASSKEGGYYQPQHFGDGTRLSIL.

The chain has TRBV28 and TRBJ1-2; D gene ambiguous. In germline, CDR1 is MDHEN, CDR2 SYDVKM. V lost 6 bases, J lost 7 bases, and 12 bases lay in between. This CDR3 spans 12 amino acids. CDR3 loop: CASRSDGRGYTF. CDR3 DNA: TGTGCCAGCAGATCCGACGGGCGTGGCTACACCTTC.

The gene calls are TRBV7-8 and TRBJ2-2; no reliable D call. V lost 0 bases to trimming and J lost 8 bases, with 4 bases between them. This CDR3 has 12 amino acids. Germline V gene lookup returns CDR1 SGHVS and CDR2 FQNEAQ. CDR3 sequence reads: CASSLAGGELFF. CDR3 bases: TGTGCCAGCAGCTTAGCCGGGGGGGAGCTGTTTTTT.

V and J are TRBV10-3 and TRBJ2-7; D gene ambiguous. V lost 6 bases to trimming and J lost 5 bases, with 17 bases between them. The V gene's germline CDR1 is ENHRY and CDR2 SYGVKD. There are 14 residues in the CDR3. CDR3 nucleotides: TGTGCCATCAGGTCCGATCGACGGAAAAACGAGCAGTACTTC. The encoded protein is CAIRSDRRKNEQYF.

J is TRBJ2-7 and V is TRBV27; D unclear. Trimming took 5 bases from V and 4 from J, leaving 9 bases between them. Germline CDR1 and CDR2: MNHEY and SMNVEV (reference sequence). The CDR3 runs 12 residues. In DNA, the CDR3 is TGTGCCAGCAGTCATGGACCATACGAGCAGTACTTC. Protein product: CASSHGPYEQYF.

The chain links TRBV6-5 to TRBJ1-6; TRBD1 agrees at 10 bases. This CDR3 is 15 amino acids long. V trimming: 6 bases; J trimming: 9 bases; junction bases outside the gene matches: 8. The germline V gene has CDR1 MNHEY and CDR2 SVGAGI. The CDR3: CASRGTGDGSSPLHF. The DNA for the CDR3 is TGTGCCAGCAGAGGGACAGGGGATGGGAGTTCACCCCTCCACTTT.

The J gene is TRBJ1-2, the V gene TRBV4-1; D is perhaps TRBD1 (6 bases). Germline CDR1 and CDR2: MGHRA and YSYEKL. V was trimmed by 4 bases and J by 8 bases, leaving 20 bases between them. The CDR3 loop spans 15 amino acids. The CDR3 nucleotides are TGCGCCAGCAGCCTGCGGACAGATCCTATCGACGGCTACACCTTC. The encoded protein is CASSLRTDPIDGYTF.

This clone came up a few times. This chain joins TRBV9 and TRBJ1-2; TRBD1 agrees at 7 bases. Germline loops: CDR1 SGDLS, CDR2 YYNGEE. V trimming: 4 bases; J trimming: 4 bases; junction bases outside the gene matches: 13. The CDR3 is made up of 16 amino acids. CDR3 sequence reads: CASSKSRGDLGYGYTF. CDR3 DNA: TGTGCCAGCAGCAAAAGCAGGGGGGATTTGGGCTATGGCTACACCTTC. Complete variable domain (other parts from reference TRBV9 and TRBJ1-2): DSGVTQTPKHLITATGQRVTLRCSPRSGDLSVYWYQQSLDQGLQFLIQYYNGEERAKGNILERFSAQQFPDLHSELNLSSLELGDSALYFCASSKSRGDLGYGYTFGSGTRLTVV.

J is TRBJ2-7 and V is TRBV18, with 8 positions matching TRBD2. The CDR3 contains 15 residues. Unmatched junction bases numbered 3, after V lost 2 bases and J lost 0 bases. Germline V gene sequence: CDR1 KGHSH, CDR2 LQKENI. The CDR3 reads CASSPGGGPSYEQYF. DNA for the CDR3: TGTGCCAGCTCACCAGGCGGGGGGCCCTCCTACGAGCAGTACTTC.

The V call is TRBV6-5, the J call TRBJ2-5, with D maybe TRBD2 (6 bases). Trimming removed 6 bases from V and 5 bases from J, with 7 bases in between. Germline CDR1 reads MNHEY; CDR2 reads SVGAGI. This CDR3 is built from 11 residues. In DNA, the CDR3 is TGTGCCAGCAGCGGAGGGGAGACCCAGTACTTC. It specifies CASSGGETQYF.

The chain is built from TRBV9 and TRBJ2-6; D possibly corresponds to TRBD2 (5 bases). V lost 3 bases and J lost 2, with 15 bases in between. The length of the CDR3 is 17 residues. Germline CDR1 SGDLS, CDR2 YYNGEE. For the CDR3, the DNA is TGTGCCAGCAGCGCGTCACCCGACTATCCTGGGGCCAACGTCCTGACTTTC. Amino acids: CASSASPDYPGANVLTF.

In this sample, this clone turned up a few times. Different DNA sequences within this sample yield the same CDR3. The J gene is TRBJ1-5, the V gene TRBV30; perhaps TRBD1 as D (6 bases). Germline V gene lookup returns CDR1 GTSNPN and CDR2 SVGIG (reference sequence). The CDR3 has 13 amino acids. V lost 4 bases, J lost 4 bases, and 11 bases lay in between. CDR3 residues: CAWTGGANQPQHF. The CDR3 region has the DNA TGTGCCTGGACTGGGGGCGCGAATCAGCCCCAGCATTTT.

The genes are TRBV5-1 and TRBJ1-3; no clear D gene. Germline CDR1 and CDR2: SGHRS and YFSETQ. This CDR3 spans 15 amino acids. Deletions cut 3 bases from V and 0 bases from J, with 10 bases between. The CDR3 protein is CASSSSTHSGNTIYF. Here the CDR3 DNA reads TGCGCCAGCAGCTCGTCGACACACTCTGGAAACACCATATATTTT.

As regards this clone: At the DNA level, this CDR3 is encoded by other sequences in the same sample as well. The chain combines TRBV7-9 with TRBJ1-1, with 7 bases matching TRBD1. Looked up from germline, CDR1 is SEHNR and CDR2 is FQNEAQ (reference sequence). The V segment lost 5 bases and the J segment 3 bases; nucleotides outside the gene matches: 3. The CDR3 runs to 13 residues. The CDR3 DNA is TGTGCCAGCAGCCCCACAGGGGACACTGAAGCTTTCTTT. Its translation is CASSPTGDTEAFF. Together with reference TRBV7-9 and TRBJ1-1, the CDR3 gives the full variable domain: DTGVSQNPRHKITKRGQNVTFRCDPISEHNRLYWYRQTLGQGPEFLTYFQNEAQLEKSRLLSDRFSAERPKGSFSTLEIQRTEQGDSAMYLCASSPTGDTEAFFGQGTRLTVV.

This clone was detected only once. J is TRBJ1-1 and V is TRBV6-5, with D possibly matching TRBD1 (6 bases). From germline, CDR1 is MNHEY and CDR2 SVGAGI. CDR3 length: 13 residues. The V end lost 2 bases, the J end lost 4 bases, and 8 bases lay between the germline ends. The CDR3 is CASSYLGGTEAFF. The DNA for the CDR3 is TGTGCCAGCAGTTACCTAGGGGGCACTGAAGCTTTCTTT.